A single sample is the source of the 20 T cell receptor beta chains below, sequenced in a study of blood T cell repertoires in COVID-19. Clones were sequenced by immunoSEQ multiplex PCR, and TCRdb holds only the in-frame ones, with some missing. The repertoire consists of 200,000 to 300,000 clones, with 86% occurring once and the leading ten covering approximately 5.5%. The sequenced sample was peripheral blood. These TCRs come from a woman over 75 with COVID-19, enrolled during active disease.

V usage is TRBV4-2 and J usage is TRBJ1-6; D possibly corresponds to TRBD1 (6 bases). This CDR3 comprises 13 residues. Germline CDR1 is LGHNA and CDR2 is YNFKEQ. The V gene lost 4 bases and the J gene lost 11 bases, with 12 bases spanning the gap. Here the CDR3 DNA reads TGTGCCAGCAGCCCACTGGGGGCCACACCCCTCCACTTT. It yields the protein CASSPLGATPLHF.

This clone has more than one count but fewer than ten. The chain joins TRBV7-2 to TRBJ1-3; no reliable D call. The ends were cut back, 4 bases at V and 0 bases at J, with 7 bases in the middle. There are 14 residues in the CDR3. CDR1 and CDR2 from the germline V gene are SGHTA and FQGNSA. Here the CDR3 DNA reads TGTGCCAGCAGCTCGGGGTCCTCTGGAAACACCATATATTTT. This sequence encodes CASSSGSSGNTIYF.

This chain uses TRBV18 with TRBJ2-1; D possibly corresponds to TRBD2 (5 bases). This CDR3 spans 16 amino acids. V was pared by 10 bases and J by 0 bases, with 19 bases between. CDR1 is KGHSH, CDR2 LQKENI, per germline. CDR3 nucleotides: TGTGCCACCGGTAGGGCTAGCTCCCCCTCCTACAATGAGCAGTTCTTC. It translates to CATGRASSPSYNEQFF.

The count of this clone is one. The gene calls are TRBV6-5 and TRBJ1-5, with D possibly TRBD1 on 5 matching bases. The V end lost 2 bases, the J end lost 6 bases, and 8 bases lay between the germline ends. Germline V gene sequence: CDR1 MNHEY, CDR2 SVGAGI. The CDR3 is made up of 13 amino acids. The CDR3 loop is CASSYGQGQPQHF. The CDR3 coding sequence is TGTGCCAGCAGTTACGGTCAGGGTCAGCCCCAGCATTTT.

This clone was counted once. This chain links TRBV5-1 with TRBJ1-1; no clear D gene. V was trimmed by 3 bases and J by 1 base, leaving 7 bases between them. Germline V gene data show CDR1 as SGHRS and CDR2 as YFSETQ. The CDR3 sequence is 13 residues long. The CDR3 DNA sequence: TGCGCCAGCAGCTCCGGTTCGAACACTGAAGCTTTCTTT. Translation gives CASSSGSNTEAFF.

This chain connects TRBV6-5 to TRBJ1-1; 9 bases line up with TRBD1. The CDR3 sequence is 15 residues long. CDR1 and CDR2 from the germline V gene are MNHEY and SVGAGI. The ends lost 5 bases at V and 8 bases at J; junction bases unmatched: 12. CDR3 protein: CASSNTRTGEREAFF. The CDR3 region has the DNA TGTGCCAGCAGTAATACCCGGACAGGGGAAAGGGAAGCTTTCTTT.

CDR3 DNA: TGTGCCAGCAGACCGACAGGGTCCAGCTCCTACAATGAGCAGTTCTTC. This translates into CASRPTGSSSYNEQFF. The rearrangement joins TRBV7-9 to TRBJ2-1; the match to TRBD1 covers 7 bases. Germline loops: CDR1 SEHNR, CDR2 FQNEAQ (reference sequence). The ends lost 6 bases at V and 0 bases at J; junction bases unmatched: 8. The CDR3 runs to 16 residues.

The chain links TRBV5-1 to TRBJ2-2; no firm D call. The germline CDR1 and CDR2 sequences are SGHRS and YFSETQ. Trimming pared 3 bases from V and 6 bases from J, leaving 12 bases between. The CDR3 consists of 14 residues. The CDR3 is CASSSTGSPGELFF. The CDR3 DNA reads as TGCGCCAGCAGCTCTACCGGGTCCCCCGGGGAGCTGTTTTTT.

V gene TRBV19 combines with J gene TRBJ1-5; the match to TRBD1 covers 10 bases. V lost 4 bases, J lost 3 bases, and 12 bases stayed unmatched. Germline values: CDR1 LNHDA, CDR2 SQIVND (reference sequence). The CDR3 consists of 18 residues. CDR3 loop: CASSRGAGTGVYNQPQHF. CDR3 DNA sequence: TGTGCCAGTAGTAGGGGTGCAGGGACAGGGGTTTACAATCAGCCCCAGCATTTT.

V and J are TRBV7-3 and TRBJ2-5, with 11 bases matching TRBD1. The junction had 11 bases not matched to a gene; V was cut back by 4 bases and J by 7 bases. The germline gives CDR1 SGHTA, CDR2 FQGTGA. The CDR3 sequence is 16 residues long. DNA for the CDR3: TGTGCCAGCAGCTCCAGTCTGGGACAGGGGGGCGGGACCCAGTACTTC. The encoded protein is CASSSSLGQGGGTQYF.

The rearrangement links TRBV6-5 to TRBJ1-1; TRBD1 agrees at 9 bases. The CDR3 length is 16 residues. The germline V gene has CDR1 MNHEY and CDR2 SVGAGI. V lost 2 bases and J lost 3; bases outside the gene matches: 7. CDR3: CASSYTGGTRYTEAFF. In DNA, the CDR3 is TGTGCCAGCAGTTACACAGGGGGCACGAGGTACACTGAAGCTTTCTTT.

This clone came up once. The chain combines TRBV7-9 with TRBJ2-3, with 11 bases fitting TRBD1. The germline V gene encodes CDR1 SEHNR and CDR2 FQNEAQ (reference sequence). The CDR3 consists of 15 residues. V lost 4 bases and J lost 1; bases outside the gene matches: 1. CDR3 in amino acids: CASSSGQGGTDTQYF. The CDR3 DNA reads TGTGCCAGCAGCTCGGGACAGGGGGGCACAGATACGCAGTATTTT.

The V call is TRBV4-3, the J call TRBJ2-2; TRBD2 might be the D (6 bases). Deletions cut 1 base from V and 2 bases from J, with 11 bases between. From germline, CDR1 is LGHNA and CDR2 YSLEER. The CDR3 loop spans 16 amino acids. This CDR3 reads CASSQVPGLNTGELFF. In DNA, the CDR3 is TGCGCCAGCAGCCAAGTACCGGGACTCAACACCGGGGAGCTGTTTTTT.

The gene calls are TRBV3-1 (or the pseudogene TRBV3-2) and TRBJ2-7; D may be TRBD1 (6 bases). The CDR3 is 14 residues long. Germline V lookup: CDR1 LGHDT, CDR2 YNNKEL (reference sequence). V shed 3 bases and J shed 5 bases, with 14 bases lying between them. The CDR3 DNA reads as TGTGCCAGCAGCCATTGGGACAACCAGGACGAGCAGTACGTC. Translation: CASSHWDNQDEQYV.

This chain joins TRBV2 and TRBJ1-1; maybe TRBD1 (5 bases). The germline V gene encodes CDR1 SNHLY and CDR2 FYNNEI. This CDR3 spans 13 amino acids. Trimming pared 3 bases from V and 5 bases from J, leaving 10 bases between. CDR3 DNA sequence: TGTGCCAGCAGTGAGGAGAAGGGGACTGAAGCTTTCTTT. Translated: CASSEEKGTEAFF.

This chain uses TRBV6-5 with TRBJ2-1, with 12 bases identical to TRBD2. Germline values: CDR1 MNHEY, CDR2 SVGAGI. V dropped 4 bases and J dropped 9; count of bases not matched to a gene: 7. The CDR3 consists of 15 residues. CDR3 region: CASSSPGLAGAEQFF. Written as DNA, the CDR3 is TGTGCCAGCAGTTCCCCGGGACTAGCGGGCGCTGAGCAGTTCTTC.

This clone was seen once. The chain recombines TRBV20-1 with TRBJ2-7, with 7 bases aligning to TRBD1. The trim removed 3 bases at V and 5 bases at J, leaving 10 bases unmatched. The CDR3 has 14 amino acids. Germline V gives CDR1 DFQATT, CDR2 SNEGSKA (reference sequence). The CDR3 here is CSASSGTASNEQYF. The CDR3, as DNA: TGCAGTGCTAGTTCCGGGACAGCCAGCAACGAGCAGTACTTC.

The CDR3, as DNA: TGTGCCAGCAACCCGGCAGGGAAGAATACTGAAGCTTTCTTT. Residues: CASNPAGKNTEAFF. The rearrangement uses TRBV28 and TRBJ1-1, with a tentative D call TRBD1 (5 bases). This CDR3 spans 14 amino acids. Germline CDR1 MDHEN, CDR2 SYDVKM. The V end was cut by 7 bases, the J end by 5 bases, with 17 bases between.

The CDR3 nucleotides read TGTGCCAGCAGTTCTGCGGGACAGGGTACTGGCTACACCTTC. Translated, it gives CASSSAGQGTGYTF. This chain joins TRBV6-5 and TRBJ1-2; 9 bases match TRBD1. The J segment lost 7 bases and the V segment lost 4 bases, leaving 7 bases of the junction unmatched. The CDR3 is 14 residues long. In germline, CDR1 is MNHEY, CDR2 SVGAGI.

V usage is TRBV19 and J usage is TRBJ2-3, with D perhaps TRBD2 (7 bases). From germline, CDR1 is LNHDA and CDR2 SQIVND (reference sequence). Trimming pared 7 bases from V and 5 bases from J, leaving 19 bases between. CDR3 length: 15 residues. CDR3 sequence reads: CASKEGGISGDTQYF. CDR3 coding DNA: TGTGCCAGTAAGGAGGGGGGGATCAGCGGAGATACGCAGTATTTT.